This T cell receptor beta chain was sequenced in a study of blood T cell repertoires in COVID-19 (dated by TCRdb to the early 2020s). For the wider study: Samples from collaborators originated in the United States, Italy and Spain and spanned both the acute and convalescent phases of COVID-19. The repertoires were released in a freely available public database intended as a resource for research on the immune response to SARS-CoV-2. A de-identified subject ID, COVID-19 status, age in years and sex were almost always included in the sample metadata. Subjects who had been exposed to COVID-19, were actively infected with it, or had recovered from it provided the deeply sampled blood TCRbeta repertoires that made up the dataset. Samples were obtained from the ongoing ImmuneRACE study (first 160 participants) and from some 1,200 subjects provided by 6 global collaborators. Where HLA class I and class II types were available, the types were taken from metadata supplied by the sample provider, not from assay-based typing. The material from the prospective study consisted of cDNA or gDNA derived from T cells, B-cell-depleted T cells, or PBMCs. What the study reported, not specific to this receptor: How much clinical and demographic metadata was included differed by source and by participant, and the metadata was provided uncurated.

Remarks on this clone: No cognate antigen has been identified for it. The sample holds no much larger clone one base away, and base qualities are not on file.

Each collaborating institution followed its own protocols to collect whole blood in K2EDTA tubes. For TCRbeta analysis, collaborator samples were shipped as frozen whole blood, as isolated PBMCs, or as DNA extracted from either sample type. TCRbeta CDR3 regions were amplified from genomic DNA by means of the immunoSEQ Assay, a bias-controlled multiplex PCR. Per the source publication's procedure: The number of nucleated cells in each sample was estimated from the amplification of reference gene primers within the assay. To quantify the absolute abundance of each unique TCRbeta CDR3 rearrangement, sequence reads were collapsed and filtered. Productive Simpson clonality was computed per sample as the square root of Simpson's diversity index over productive rearrangements. TCRdb carries this immuneACCESS record with in-frame sequences only. Its versions omit some clonotypes, under half of them owing to an unresolved V gene in the studies checked, with the rest unexplained. V and J calls and clone size follow that table, whereas D and trimming were derived from the DNA. This sample gives about 300,000 clones in total; 80% to 90% of them show up just once. The ten largest clones represent about 1.2% of the sample.

The sequencing input was peripheral blood. The source is a woman aged 45 to 65 with acute or convalescent COVID-19.

The CDR3 region: CASGRGNEQFF. The DNA sequence is given as TGCGCCAGCGGGCGGGGGAATGAGCAGTTCTTC. The sequence joins TRBV10-2 to TRBJ2-1; 7 central bases correspond to TRBD2. At the junction V is shortened by 8 bases and J by 7 bases; bases outside the gene matches: 2. The CDR3, cysteine through phenylalanine, is 11 amino acids long. This entry keeps only the CDR3 DNA: 33 bases, framed from base 1. CDR1 and CDR2 (WSHSY, SAAADI) derive from the germline V gene.